This T cell receptor beta chain appears in the sequencing data of a study of cytomegalovirus exposure and HLA in healthy donors (dated by TCRdb to 2016 to 2017). With respect to the entire study: According to an earlier analysis of 587 of the donors, 150 million to 200 million T cells yielded 90 million to 130 million unique TCR beta sequences and approximately 280 Gb of sequence data. Approximately 330 gigabases of sequencing data and roughly 81 million unique TCR sequences made up an early release that covered nearly 650 HLA-typed donors. Among the approximately 400 genotyped donors, around 81% belonged to the genetic ancestry cluster associated with self-reported Caucasian donors. The study aimed to test whether signatures of past pathogen exposure could be identified by cataloging public T cell receptors. Using immunosequencing, the study profiled T cell repertoires from 666 subjects and related those repertoires to cytomegalovirus serostatus. Besides the first cohort of around 700 subjects, a separate validation cohort made up of 120 different subjects was used. The study combined high-throughput TCR immunosequencing, statistical association of individual TCRs with disease status, and machine learning to predict cytomegalovirus infection status. A later analysis re-examined previously published TCR beta repertoires from more than 600 donors and added high-resolution HLA genotyping to investigate patterns of TCR occurrence. The later analysis used no new phenotypic data to find candidate immune exposures, relying instead on TCR beta sequences and their occurrence across donors. In an earlier analysis of 587 of the donors, high-throughput TCR beta sequencing was used to judge whether each TCR beta V gene segment behaved as functional or pseudogenic. Donor age, sex, ethnicity and CMV serostatus were compiled together with the repertoire data. A later genetic analysis took genome-wide SNP genotypes for about three fifths of the 666 donors and used that subset as a discovery cohort. Every discovery cohort repertoire had been produced on one sequencing platform. HLA typing included class I and class II loci at four-digit resolution. The number of typed donors differed by locus: about 620-630 for A, B, C, DRB1 and DQB1; 500 to 550 for DQA1; roughly 600 for DPA1; and roughly 450 for DPB1. Because of strong linkage in the cohort, four or five DR-DQ haplotypes were treated as single units for association and clustering. On average, about 200,000 unique TCR beta nucleotide sequences were sequenced per donor among more than 350 genotyped donors of the cohort, with about 19% of those sequences being non-productive.

Relative to germline, V is missing 2 bases and J is missing 0 bases, with 7 bases of the junction outside any gene match. Taken from cysteine to phenylalanine, the CDR3 has 17 residues. Only CDR3 DNA remains: 51 bases, in frame from the first base. CDR1 MNHEY and CDR2 SMNVEV are derived from the germline V gene (reference sequence). General study outcomes and caveats: Because counts were too low, fewer than 20 rarely observed V segments, including chromosome 9 orphons, were excluded from the earlier analysis of several hundred of the donors. V-gene and J-gene trimming of TCR beta chains was associated with a missense DCLRE1C variant in a later genetic analysis, and the association was replicated in an independent cohort. Linkage disequilibrium might explain the correlated functional status among segregating V segments, but an unknown experimental factor could not be ruled out. Across donors, most TCR sequences were observed very rarely, whereas some public TCRs were present in many individuals. Immune exposure information for the cohort was limited to CMV serostatus. The cohort was sequenced for TCR beta chains only, and without alpha or paired-chain data the features that could be detected were limited. In a later analysis, most CMV-associated TCR beta chains were found to appear HLA-restricted, with HLA associations seemingly driven largely by CMV exposure. A further reported finding was that TCR beta sequences accurately predicted the HLA-A and HLA-B alleles for most subjects in the first cohort. In a later genetic analysis, fewer N-insertions in productive TCRs were reported among donors in an Asian-associated ancestry cluster than the roughly 700-donor mean. Because HLA typing was missing for some donors at each locus, association tests included only the typed subset. Some IMGT-functional V segments, including TRBV6-2 and TRBV6-3, could not be told apart with the 87-base-pair reads, so those segments were excluded. Cytomegalovirus status was reported to be diagnosed by the classifier with high specificity and sensitivity in both the original and validation cohorts. When HLA alleles, especially DR and DQ, strongly co-occurred, TCR associations were difficult to assign to individual alleles. Specific HLA alleles were associated with 16,951 TCR beta sequences at a false discovery rate of 0.05 in a later analysis. In an earlier analysis of some 540 of the donors, most TCR beta V segments appeared in productive rearrangements about 87% or about 30% of the time, broadly matching IMGT annotations. A total of roughly 160 TCR beta chains were listed by the study as associated with cytomegalovirus. Three of the identified cytomegalovirus-associated TCR beta chains were confirmed in vitro to be specific for cytomegalovirus antigens. In a later analysis, several top co-occurrence clusters were reported to appear linked to parvovirus B19, influenza, CMV and Epstein-Barr virus. The sequencing pipeline was judged likely to have produced a cluster of highly shared sequence variants as a technical artifact. The authors suggested that the approach could potentially be generalized to other disease states and immunological phenotypes. In a later analysis, HLA-associated TCR beta chains were found to be more clonally expanded and to have lower generation probabilities than equally common non-associated chains. According to a later analysis, TCR association rates differed among HLA loci, with DRB1 alleles showing the most associated TCRs and HLA-C alleles showing the fewest. Presence/absence analyses assumed roughly uniform sequencing depth across donors, an assumption that may not hold.

In total, approximately 610 healthy bone marrow donors made up the cohort. All cohort members were sampled while nominally healthy, although unrecorded immune exposures were likely present. The donor was CMV seronegative and belonged to the group of 352 seronegative cohort members. Each donor provided a peripheral blood sample, and peripheral blood mononuclear cells were used for TCR beta sequencing. The Qiagen DNeasy Blood Extraction Kit was used to extract genomic DNA from the blood cell samples. To prepare the library, the immunoSEQ multiplex PCR assay was applied. The multiplex PCR relied on a mix of 60 forward primers for TCR Vbeta segments and 13 reverse primers for TCR Jbeta segments. A multiplex PCR assay on genomic DNA amplified the CDR3 region of rearranged TCR beta genes. On the Illumina HiSeq System, the amplified TCR beta libraries were sequenced as 87-base-pair reads. For the original study's pipeline: In a later analysis, tens of millions of unique TCR beta chains were counted across the approximately 670 repertoires, and about 9.9 million of these chains were shared by at least two donors. To remove PCR and sequencing errors, raw reads were error-corrected and collapsed into unique sequences using a nearest-neighbor algorithm that merged closely related sequences. To assign V, D and J gene segments, CDR3 sequences were aligned to IMGT reference sequences. For a sequence to be retained, a match of at least six nucleotides was required to both a V gene segment and a J gene segment. A rearrangement was called productive if the CDR3 had no stop codons and remained in frame with V and J, and every other rearrangement was called non-productive. Following IMGT convention, CDR3 was defined as the stretch from the second conserved V-encoded cysteine to the conserved J-encoded phenylalanine. In an earlier analysis of more than 550 of the donors, sequences lacking an unambiguous match to a single V gene segment were excluded. An earlier analysis of fewer than 750 of the donors called V segments functional above 56.7% productive rearrangements and segregating when the between-donor standard deviation exceeded 5%. To diagnose cytomegalovirus status from the catalog of TCR beta chain sequences, a statistical classification framework was built. V and J gene assignment, in a later analysis, came from comparing TCR nucleotide sequences with IMGT/GENE-DB human TR gene sequences. In a later analysis, CDR3 sequences and most-parsimonious VDJ recombination scenarios were assigned using the TCRdist pipeline. In a later analysis, every TCR beta chain was defined by the combination of its CDR3 amino acid sequence and its V-gene family, and reads without a unique V-gene family were dropped. As a way to deal with suspected cross-contamination and a sequencing artifact, a later analysis dropped hundreds of nucleotide sequences that were highly shared and had low generation probability. In a later analysis, a clonal expansion index was calculated for each public chain from normalized within-repertoire ranks of inferred template counts. In a later analysis, generation probabilities were computed with a VDJ recombination model fitted to out-of-frame rearrangements, and the resulting probabilities were checked against IGoR. In a later analysis, TCR-TCR, TCR-HLA and TCR-CMV co-occurrence was scored with hypergeometric tests, and a repertoire-size bias correction was applied to TCR pairs. To estimate false discovery rates, a later analysis permuted the HLA or CMV assignments 20 times. In a later analysis, co-occurring TCRs were grouped with DBSCAN, and TCRdist sequence similarity was added when clustering was performed within HLA-allele-positive subsets. Co-occurrence clustering excluded repertoires with fewer than 30,000 or more than 120,000 public chains, plus five with anomalous nucleotide sharing. TCRdb carries this immuneACCESS record with in-frame sequences only. Its versions omit some clonotypes, under half of them owing to an unresolved V gene in the studies checked, with the rest unexplained. The V and J calls and the clone size are those of that table, but D and trimming were determined from the DNA. This sample lists 200,000 to 250,000 clones; less than 85% were detected once. The ten largest clones represent roughly 0.6% of the sample.

As concerns this clone: Its antigen target is currently unknown. The record has no base qualities; no much larger clone is one base away.

The TCR comes from a man aged 18 to 35 in good health and CMV-seronegative. The material sequenced was PBMCs. The rearranged chain carries TRBV27 and TRBJ2-3, with 8 bases matching TRBD1. The bases are TGTGCCAGCAGTTTACAGGGGGCGCCCCTTAGCACAGATACGCAGTATTTT. This encodes CASSLQGAPLSTDTQYF.